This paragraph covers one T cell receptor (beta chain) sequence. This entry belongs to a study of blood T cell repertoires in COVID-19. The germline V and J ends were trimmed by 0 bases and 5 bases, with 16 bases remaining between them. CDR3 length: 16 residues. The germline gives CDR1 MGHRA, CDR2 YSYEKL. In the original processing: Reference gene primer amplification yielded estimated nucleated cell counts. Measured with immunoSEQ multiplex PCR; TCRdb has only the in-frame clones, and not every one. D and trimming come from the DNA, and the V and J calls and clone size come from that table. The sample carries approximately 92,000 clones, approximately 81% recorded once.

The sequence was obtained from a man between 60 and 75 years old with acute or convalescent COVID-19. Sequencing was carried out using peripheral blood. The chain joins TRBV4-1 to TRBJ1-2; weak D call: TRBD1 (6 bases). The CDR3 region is CASSQEPRTVGYGYTF. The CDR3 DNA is TGCGCCAGCAGCCAAGAACCAAGGACAGTAGGTTATGGCTACACCTTC.